This record concerns one TCR beta chain sequence. The antigen remains unidentified. Sequencing used immunoSEQ multiplex PCR; TCRdb keeps in-frame clones, though not all of them. The top ten clones hold 4.1% of a sample with around 150,000 clones, around four fifths of them seen once. The sample belongs to a study of T cell responses to AZD1222 COVID-19 vaccine. Regarding the study as a whole: Repertoire sampling occurred only after the peak T cell response. Donors, mostly white British, included more females; clonal diversity was possibly underestimated.

The V end was cut by 3 bases, the J end by 2 bases, with 13 bases between. Looked up from germline, CDR1 is LNHDA and CDR2 is SQIVND (reference sequence). This CDR3 comprises 15 residues. J is TRBJ1-2 and V is TRBV19; a possible D gene is TRBD1 (5 bases). The clonotype comes from an adult in good health. The sequences come from peripheral blood, collected on day 0 of AZD1222 vaccination. CDR3 sequence reads: CASSMTPRQNYGYTF. CDR3 DNA: TGTGCCAGTAGTATGACTCCCAGACAGAACTATGGCTACACCTTC.